Below are 17 T cell receptor beta chains sequenced from a single sample in a study of human T cells and chemical hapten exposure. This sample's time point: patch test 1, 2 weeks after DPC sensitization. Treatment described: therapeutic diphenylcyclopropenone sensitization with weekly scalp DPC. TCRdb used MiXCR to reprocess the RACE reads, holding one entry per CDR3 protein. This sample has around 50,000 distinct CDR3 sequences, with about a tenth found just once. This sample comprised whole blood, obtained in connection with sensitization to the hapten diphenylcyclopropenone (DPC). The receptors here all came from a woman in her forties with alopecia areata. Some clones in this sample may be carry-over from other donors' samples.

This clonotype was seen repeatedly, ten times or more. The rearrangement uses TRBV5-5 and TRBJ2-1; 8 bases are a match to TRBD2. Unmatched junction bases numbered 9, after V lost 4 bases and J lost 6 bases. The CDR3 is 15 amino acids. Germline values: CDR1 SGHKS, CDR2 YYEKEE (reference sequence). The CDR3 is CASSPTSASPNEQFF. The CDR3 region has the DNA TGTGCCAGCAGCCCGACTAGCGCTTCCCCCAATGAGCAGTTCTTC.

This clonotype showed up many times. The CDR3 DNA reads as TGTGCCAGCAGTTATTTTGTGAACACTGAAGCTTTCTTT. This gives the protein CASSYFVNTEAFF. The genes are TRBV7-2 and TRBJ1-1; D not resolved. Germline V gene data show CDR1 as SGHTA and CDR2 as FQGNSA. V gave up 6 bases and J gave up 0 bases, with 8 bases separating them. This CDR3 is 13 amino acids long.

This clonotype has just a few counts. The rearrangement uses TRBV5-5 and TRBJ1-5, with D possibly TRBD1 on 5 matching bases. Between the trimmed V and J ends, which lost 2 bases and 5 bases, there was a span of 14 bases. The CDR3 runs 15 residues. Germline lookup yields CDR1 SGHKS and CDR2 YYEKEE (reference sequence). The CDR3 reads CASSFPGTHDQPQHF. As DNA, the CDR3 is TGTGCCAGCAGCTTCCCAGGGACCCACGATCAGCCCCAGCATTTT.

The chain uses TRBV25-1 and TRBJ1-1; D remains ambiguous. The germline gives CDR1 MGHDK, CDR2 SYGVNS. The V end lost 2 bases, the J end lost 0 bases, and 4 bases lay between the germline ends. The CDR3 sequence is 13 residues long. CDR3 bases: TGTGCCAGCAGTGAAACAGTGAACACTGAAGCTTTCTTT. Protein: CASSETVNTEAFF.

J is TRBJ1-4 and V is TRBV4-3; 7 nucleotides align to TRBD1. This CDR3 has 16 amino acids. V was pared by 5 bases and J by 0 bases, with 6 bases of the junction left unmatched. Germline V gene data show CDR1 as LGHNA and CDR2 as YSLEER. CDR3 nucleotide sequence: TGCGCCAGCAGCTTCGGACAGGTTGCAACTAATGAAAAACTGTTTTTT. It is translated as CASSFGQVATNEKLFF.

The CDR3 nucleotides read TGTGCCAGCAGACCCGGGACACAAAATCAGCCCCAGCATTTT. Residues: CASRPGTQNQPQHF. V and J are TRBV27 and TRBJ1-5; D is perhaps TRBD1 (6 bases). In germline, CDR1 is MNHEY, CDR2 SMNVEV (reference sequence). This CDR3 region has 14 residues. Trimming took 6 bases from V and 4 from J, leaving 13 bases between them.

This clonotype was seen repeatedly, ten times or more. The chain joins TRBV7-8 to TRBJ1-1, with TRBD1 as a possible D gene (6 bases). Germline V gene sequence: CDR1 SGHVS, CDR2 FQNEAQ. The CDR3 has 16 amino acids. V lost 1 base and J 3 bases, leaving 15 bases between the germline ends. This CDR3 reads CASSLGARGAYTEAFF. The CDR3 DNA is TGTGCCAGCAGCTTAGGGGCACGGGGGGCGTACACTGAAGCTTTCTTT.

This clonotype was detected only a few times. CDR3 in DNA: TGCAGCGCGACCGACCTCGGGTTAGGGGTCAGGGAGCAGTTCTTC. Translating it yields CSATDLGLGVREQFF. J is TRBJ2-1 and V is TRBV29-1; D might be TRBD1 (5 bases). CDR1 and CDR2 from the germline V gene are SQVTM and ANQGSEA. Trimming pared 7 bases from V and 10 bases from J, leaving 26 bases between. CDR3 length: 15 amino acids.

This clonotype was seen repeatedly, ten times or more. The rearrangement links TRBV6-2 or TRBV6-3 to TRBJ2-7; tentatively, D is TRBD2 (6 bases). The CDR3 sequence is 14 residues long. From germline, CDR1 is MNHEY and CDR2 SVGEGT. Deletions cut 5 bases from V and 2 bases from J, with 13 bases between. The CDR3, as DNA: TGTGCCAGCAGTGGAGGGACGAATCCCTACGAGCAGTACTTC. This translates into CASSGGTNPYEQYF.

In this sample, this clonotype turned up a few times. The chain recombines TRBV5-6 with TRBJ1-1; 7 positions agree with TRBD1. V dropped 5 bases and J dropped 5; count of bases not matched to a gene: 15. This CDR3 comprises 16 residues. CDR1 SGHDT and CDR2 YYEEEE come from the germline V gene. The CDR3 nucleotides read TGTGCCAGCAGGTTAGGGCCCCGACAGGGTCTAACTGAAGCTTTCTTT. As protein: CASRLGPRQGLTEAFF. The variable domain in full, completed from reference TRBV5-6 and TRBJ1-1, reads DAGVTQSPTHLIKTRGQQVTLRCSPKSGHDTVSWYQQALGQGPQFIFQYYEEEERQRGNFPDRFSGHQFPNYSSELNVNALLLGDSALYLCASRLGPRQGLTEAFFGQGTRLTVV.

This clonotype was detected only a few times. The CDR3 bases are TGTGCCAGAAGCCTGGCGGGGGGGCAAAGCACAGATACGCAGTATTTT. Encoded protein: CARSLAGGQSTDTQYF. The chain couples TRBV5-3 to TRBJ2-3; TRBD2 matches at 9 bases. TRBV5-3 is recorded as an ORF, its role being uncertain. The length of the CDR3 is 16 residues. The J segment lost 0 bases and the V segment lost 4 bases, leaving 6 bases of the junction unmatched.

This rearrangement joins TRBV20-1 to TRBJ1-3; D is unclear. The germline V gene encodes CDR1 DFQATT and CDR2 SNEGSKA (reference sequence). The CDR3 has 12 residues. Trimming took 0 bases from V and 4 from J, leaving 4 bases between them. The CDR3 reads CSARDEGNTIYF. The CDR3 nucleotides read TGCAGTGCTAGAGATGAAGGAAACACCATATATTTT.

In DNA, the CDR3 is TGTGCCAGCAGCGTCAACGGGGGATCCTACAATGAGCAGTTCTTC. It encodes CASSVNGGSYNEQFF. V gene TRBV7-3 combines with J gene TRBJ2-1; tentatively, D is TRBD2 (6 bases). The germline CDR1 and CDR2 sequences are SGHTA and FQGTGA. The ends were cut back, 5 bases at V and 1 base at J, with 12 bases in the middle. The CDR3 is 15 residues long.

This clonotype was recorded at least ten times. The chain combines TRBV15 with TRBJ1-1; D gene unclear. V lost 0 bases and J lost 1, with 9 bases in between. Germline assignment: CDR1 LNHNV and CDR2 YYDKDF (reference sequence). This CDR3 region has 15 residues. CDR3 sequence (DNA): TGTGCCACCAGCAGAGATTCCAGGCCGAACACTGAAGCTTTCTTT. It translates to CATSRDSRPNTEAFF.

This clonotype was seen more than once but under ten times. The chain has TRBV5-1 and TRBJ2-3; D is unresolved. The germline V gene has CDR1 SGHRS and CDR2 YFSETQ. The CDR3 extends over 15 amino acids. Trimming removed 4 bases at V and 1 base at J, with 13 bases between. CDR3 residues: CASSTETVGTDTQYF. In DNA, the CDR3 is TGCGCCAGCAGCACAGAGACGGTGGGCACAGATACGCAGTATTTT.

This clonotype was recorded at least ten times. This chain joins TRBV11-2 and TRBJ2-7, with no clear D. The CDR3 is 12 amino acids. The V end was cut by 0 bases, the J end by 6 bases, with 6 bases between. Looked up from germline, CDR1 is SGHAT and CDR2 is FQNNGV. The CDR3 DNA sequence: TGTGCCAGCAGCTTAGAATTCACCGAGCAGTACTTC. Translating it yields CASSLEFTEQYF.

Remarks on this clonotype: This sequence may be a read error, since a much larger clone differs from it by one base. The chain links TRBV5-1 to TRBJ1-6, with D possibly TRBD1 on 5 matching bases. CDR1 and CDR2 from the germline V gene are SGHRS and YFSETQ. V gave up 2 bases and J gave up 9 bases, with 12 bases separating them. There are 14 residues in the CDR3. The CDR3 protein is CASSLIGQISPLHF. CDR3 DNA: TGCGCCAGCAGCTTAATAGGACAAATTTCACCCCTCCACTTT.